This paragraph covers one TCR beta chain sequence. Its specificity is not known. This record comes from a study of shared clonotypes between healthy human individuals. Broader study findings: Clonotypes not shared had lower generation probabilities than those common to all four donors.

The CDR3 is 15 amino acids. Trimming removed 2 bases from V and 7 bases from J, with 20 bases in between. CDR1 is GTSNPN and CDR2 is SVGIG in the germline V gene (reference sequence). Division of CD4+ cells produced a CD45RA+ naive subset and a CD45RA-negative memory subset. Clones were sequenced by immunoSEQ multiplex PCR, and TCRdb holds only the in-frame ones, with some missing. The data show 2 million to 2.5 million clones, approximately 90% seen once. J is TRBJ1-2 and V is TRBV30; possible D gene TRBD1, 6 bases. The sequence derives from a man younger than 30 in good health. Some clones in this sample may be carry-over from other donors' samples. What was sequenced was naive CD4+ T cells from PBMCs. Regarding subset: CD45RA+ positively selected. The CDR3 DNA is TGTGCCTGGAGTTCACAAGGGGGGCGTATCGGTGGCTACACCTTC. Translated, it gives CAWSSQGGRIGGYTF.